What follows are 24 T cell receptor beta chains derived from one specimen sequenced in a study of shared clonotypes between healthy human individuals. Naive CD8 isolation took CD45RO-negative cells positively selected for CCR7 and excluded terminally differentiated effector memory CD45RA+ cells. Libraries were prepared by immunoSEQ multiplex PCR; TCRdb keeps only in-frame clonotypes and omits some of them. The table records about 2.1 million clones, about 92% of them present only once. The sample comprised naive CD8+ T cells from PBMCs. Receptor source: a man between 18 and 35 years old in good health. Some clones in this sample may be carry-over from other donors' samples.

The rearrangement links TRBV5-1 to TRBJ2-2; D possibly corresponds to TRBD2 (6 bases). The V gene's germline CDR1 is SGHRS and CDR2 YFSETQ. The CDR3 is 18 amino acids. V was cut by 4 bases and J by 0 bases, with 19 bases left in between. The CDR3 protein is CASSTDPRGNPNTGELFF. CDR3 coding DNA: TGCGCCAGCAGCACGGACCCCCGGGGGAATCCGAACACCGGGGAGCTGTTTTTT.

The CDR3 region has the DNA TGTGCCAGCAGTGAAGCTCAGGGCCACGAGCAGTACTTC. Encoded protein: CASSEAQGHEQYF. The chain recombines TRBV6-1 with TRBJ2-7, with D tentatively TRBD1 (5 bases). CDR1 is MNHNS, CDR2 SASEGT, per germline. This CDR3 contains 13 residues. The ends were cut back, 0 bases at V and 5 bases at J, with 8 bases in the middle.

The chain links TRBV27 to TRBJ2-3; D is unresolved. Per germline, CDR1 MNHEY and CDR2 SMNVEV (reference sequence). V gave up 6 bases and J gave up 3 bases, with 19 bases separating them. This CDR3 is built from 16 residues. As DNA, the CDR3 is TGTGCCAGCAGGAAGTCAGTAGCCGATCTAACAGATACGCAGTATTTT. Its protein is CASRKSVADLTDTQYF.

The chain combines TRBV9 with TRBJ2-1; possible D gene TRBD2, 5 bases. Trimming pared 7 bases from V and 3 bases from J, leaving 5 bases between. From germline, CDR1 is SGDLS and CDR2 YYNGEE. The CDR3 length is 11 residues. The CDR3 here is CASEGYNEQFF. The CDR3 DNA reads as TGTGCCAGCGAGGGCTACAATGAGCAGTTCTTC. Based on the CDR3 plus reference TRBV9 and TRBJ2-1, the full variable domain is DSGVTQTPKHLITATGQRVTLRCSPRSGDLSVYWYQQSLDQGLQFLIQYYNGEERAKGNILERFSAQQFPDLHSELNLSSLELGDSALYFCASEGYNEQFFGPGTRLTVL.

The chain links TRBV21-1 to TRBJ2-7; the table gives TRBD1 as D, unverified against the DNA. TRBV21-1 is noted as a pseudogene. The CDR3 has 15 residues. The chain's CDR3 is CASSKGGTGTYEQYF. In DNA form, the CDR3 reads TGTGCCAGCAGCAAAGGAGGTACAGGGACCTACGAGCAGTACTTC.

The sample holds one count of this clone. The rearrangement uses TRBV28 and TRBJ2-3; no clear D gene. V gave up 7 bases and J gave up 3 bases, with 17 bases separating them. CDR1 and CDR2 from the germline V gene are MDHEN and SYDVKM. The CDR3 consists of 15 residues. This CDR3 reads CASTFGMRGTDTQYF. The CDR3 DNA reads TGTGCCAGCACCTTCGGAATGCGTGGGACAGATACGCAGTATTTT.

The rearrangement joins TRBV5-1 to TRBJ2-7; 7 nucleotides align to TRBD2. The CDR3 runs 20 residues. In germline, CDR1 is SGHRS, CDR2 YFSETQ. V dropped 0 bases and J dropped 2; count of bases not matched to a gene: 20. The CDR3 region is CASSLDHGGVQSTYAYEQYF. The CDR3 nucleotides read TGCGCCAGCAGCTTGGACCATGGGGGGGTTCAATCCACATATGCCTACGAGCAGTACTTC.

The chain combines TRBV29-1 with TRBJ2-2; 7 positions match TRBD1. The V gene end was trimmed by 6 bases and the J gene end by 3 bases; junction bases not matched to a gene: 16. CDR3 length: 17 amino acids. Per germline, CDR1 SQVTM and CDR2 ANQGSEA. The CDR3 DNA is TGCAGCGTGAAGGGACAGATAGCACAGATGGACACCGGGGAGCTGTTTTTT. It is translated as CSVKGQIAQMDTGELFF.

This clone came up once. The V gene is TRBV9, the J gene TRBJ2-3; maybe TRBD2 (6 bases). The CDR3 consists of 17 residues. The ends were cut back, 3 bases at V and 8 bases at J, with 25 bases in the middle. The germline CDR1 and CDR2 sequences are SGDLS and YYNGEE. CDR3: CASSAPVSGAPERTQYF. The CDR3, as DNA: TGTGCCAGCAGCGCTCCCGTCTCGGGAGCGCCGGAACGTACGCAGTATTTT.

The gene calls are TRBV7-9 and TRBJ1-1; no definite D call. Trimming left V 1 base short and J 4 bases short, with 13 bases between. Per the germline V gene, CDR1 is SEHNR and CDR2 is FQNEAQ (reference sequence). The CDR3 covers 15 residues. The CDR3: CASSLDGEGSTEAFF. CDR3 DNA sequence: TGTGCCAGCAGCTTAGACGGGGAAGGCAGCACTGAAGCTTTCTTT.

This clone showed up just once. V is TRBV19 and J is TRBJ2-1, with 9 bases matching TRBD2. Germline loops: CDR1 LNHDA, CDR2 SQIVND (reference sequence). Trimming took 5 bases from V and 2 from J; bases not matched to a gene: 7. There are 16 residues in the CDR3. The CDR3 sequence is CASSPSLAGAYNEQFF. The CDR3 DNA reads TGTGCCAGTAGTCCATCCTTAGCGGGAGCCTACAATGAGCAGTTCTTC.

The chain links TRBV5-4 to TRBJ2-1; no clear D gene. The CDR3 has 15 amino acids. Germline CDR1 SGHNT, CDR2 YYREEE (reference sequence). Trimming left V 2 bases short and J 2 bases short, with 11 bases between. The CDR3: CASSLSGSPYNEQFF. The CDR3 nucleotides read TGTGCCAGCAGCTTAAGTGGGTCGCCCTACAATGAGCAGTTCTTC.

This chain links TRBV11-2 with TRBJ2-7; tentative D call: TRBD1 (6 bases). In germline, CDR1 is SGHAT, CDR2 FQNNGV. Trimming removed 4 bases at V and 1 base at J, with 14 bases between. The length of the CDR3 is 15 residues. In nucleotides, the CDR3 is TGTGCCAGCAGCTCGAGACAGCAGGGGTCCTACGAGCAGTACTTC. Protein: CASSSRQQGSYEQYF.

The chain combines TRBV28 with TRBJ2-7; D may be TRBD1 (5 bases). V gave up 6 bases and J gave up 3 bases, with 15 bases separating them. The CDR3 is 14 amino acids. From germline, CDR1 is MDHEN and CDR2 SYDVKM. The CDR3 nucleotides are TGTGCCAGCAGCCCTACAGGCCTTAACTACGAGCAGTACTTC. Translated: CASSPTGLNYEQYF.

The chain employs TRBV9 and TRBJ2-3; TRBD1 agrees at 8 bases. Germline assignment: CDR1 SGDLS and CDR2 YYNGEE. This CDR3 contains 17 residues. V dropped 4 bases and J dropped 2; count of bases not matched to a gene: 12. CDR3 amino acids: CASSPSGQGLFTDTQYF. The CDR3 region has the DNA TGTGCCAGCAGCCCATCTGGACAGGGATTGTTCACAGATACGCAGTATTTT.

V and J are TRBV7-3 and TRBJ2-2; D remains unclear. Germline CDR1 SGHTA, CDR2 FQGTGA. The V and J ends lost 3 bases and 0 bases respectively, with 5 bases between them. The CDR3 covers 14 residues. CDR3 DNA: TGTGCCAGCAGCTTTTCTGCGAACACCGGGGAGCTGTTTTTT. Its translation is CASSFSANTGELFF.

The J gene is TRBJ1-1, the V gene TRBV5-8, with 7 bases matching TRBD1. Germline CDR1 is SGHTS and CDR2 is YDEGEE. Trimming took 4 bases from V and 4 from J; bases not matched to a gene: 10. The CDR3 loop spans 15 amino acids. The CDR3 region is CASSPPGQGGTEAFF. The CDR3 DNA reads as TGTGCCAGCAGCCCCCCCGGGCAGGGGGGCACTGAAGCTTTCTTT.

The chain couples TRBV5-8 to TRBJ2-3, with TRBD2 identical over 8 bases. The V gene end was trimmed by 0 bases and the J gene end by 1 base; junction bases not matched to a gene: 1. Germline V gene sequence: CDR1 SGHTS, CDR2 YDEGEE. This CDR3 is 15 amino acids long. The CDR3 DNA sequence: TGTGCCAGCAGCTTGGCGACTAGCGGCACAGATACGCAGTATTTT. It is translated as CASSLATSGTDTQYF.

This chain joins TRBV2 and TRBJ1-1, with unresolved D. The CDR3 contains 11 residues. The germline gives CDR1 SNHLY, CDR2 FYNNEI. Trimming removed 6 bases from V and 8 bases from J, with 10 bases in between. The CDR3 bases are TGTGCCAGCAGGGTGGACGGCGAAGCTTTCTTT. Translated: CASRVDGEAFF.

This rearrangement joins TRBV29-1 to TRBJ2-1; 11 bases are shared with TRBD2. Germline CDR1 reads SQVTM; CDR2 reads ANQGSEA. The CDR3 runs 17 residues. V lost 5 bases, J lost 0 bases, and 9 bases stayed unmatched. CDR3 coding DNA: TGCAGCGTTTTTGGACTAGCGGGTCTAAGCTCCTACAATGAGCAGTTCTTC. This sequence encodes CSVFGLAGLSSYNEQFF.

About this clone: Other DNA sequences within the sample encode an identical CDR3. V usage is TRBV28 and J usage is TRBJ2-3; D is unclear. The germline CDR1 and CDR2 sequences are MDHEN and SYDVKM. The CDR3 runs to 14 residues. Trimming removed 4 bases from V and 0 bases from J, with 8 bases in between. This CDR3 is CASSSRTSTDTQYF. CDR3 in DNA: TGTGCCAGCAGTTCCCGAACTAGCACAGATACGCAGTATTTT.

As for this clone: At the DNA level, this CDR3 is encoded by other sequences in the same sample as well. This chain connects TRBV19 to TRBJ2-1; either TRBD1 or TRBD2 may supply D (5 bases each). Germline values: CDR1 LNHDA, CDR2 SQIVND (reference sequence). V lost 3 bases to trimming and J lost 9 bases, with 9 bases between them. The CDR3 loop spans 12 amino acids. CDR3 amino acids: CASSIGGVEQFF. The CDR3 nucleotides read TGTGCCAGTAGTATTGGGGGAGTTGAGCAGTTCTTC.

This chain links TRBV10-3 with TRBJ2-7; D not certain. V gave up 8 bases and J gave up 0 bases, with 8 bases separating them. The germline gives CDR1 ENHRY, CDR2 SYGVKD. This CDR3 region has 12 residues. In DNA, the CDR3 is TGTGCCATCGCAGTGGACTCCTACGAGCAGTACTTC. Translating gives CAIAVDSYEQYF.

The rearrangement uses TRBV5-6 and TRBJ2-3; 12 bases fit TRBD1. This CDR3 region has 16 residues. V lost 4 bases to trimming and J lost 5 bases; unmatched junction nucleotides: 8. Germline V gives CDR1 SGHDT, CDR2 YYEEEE. The CDR3 nucleotides are TGTGCCAGCAGCGCCCCGGGACAGGGGGCCGAAGATACGCAGTATTTT. This translates into CASSAPGQGAEDTQYF.